These 29 T cell receptor beta chains originate from one sample sequenced in a study of shared clonotypes between healthy human individuals. The repertoire was sequenced with immunoSEQ multiplex PCR; TCRdb's copy has only in-frame clones and lacks some. The table has under 2.5 million clones, 80% to 95% seen once. What was sequenced was naive CD4+ T cells from PBMCs. Subset defined: CD45RA+ positively selected. All receptors derive from a man between 18 and 29 years old in good health. Some clones in this sample may be carry-over from other donors' samples.

The chain carries TRBV11-3 and TRBJ2-1; D not resolved. V was shortened by 1 base and J by 3 bases, with 4 bases between the two germline ends. The V gene's germline CDR1 is SGHNT and CDR2 YENEEA. This CDR3 comprises 13 residues. The CDR3 DNA reads as TGTGCCAGCAGCTTAGCAATCTACAATGAGCAGTTCTTC. It encodes CASSLAIYNEQFF.

This clone appeared a single time. The V gene is TRBV19, the J gene TRBJ1-2, with 7 bases lining up with TRBD1. V shed 7 bases and J 2 bases; nucleotides not matched to a gene: 4. The CDR3 sequence is 13 residues long. Germline assignment: CDR1 LNHDA and CDR2 SQIVND (reference sequence). The CDR3, as DNA: TGTGCCAGTACCTGGGACAGAAACTATGGCTACACCTTC. Its protein is CASTWDRNYGYTF.

V is TRBV7-2 and J is TRBJ2-3, with 7 bases identical to TRBD1. Germline CDR1 is SGHTA and CDR2 is FQGNSA. After removal of 0 bases from V and 4 bases from J, the junction contained 1 base not matched to a gene. The CDR3 totals 14 residues. The CDR3 DNA sequence: TGTGCCAGCAGCTTAGCGGGACAGCCAGATACGCAGTATTTT. Protein: CASSLAGQPDTQYF. Supplemented by reference TRBV7-2 and TRBJ2-3, the full variable domain reads GAGVSQSPSNKVTEKGKDVELRCDPISGHTALYWYRQSLGQGLEFLIYFQGNSAPDKSGLPSDRFSAERTGGSVSTLTIQRTQQEDSAVYLCASSLAGQPDTQYFGPGTRLTVL.

The chain carries TRBV14 and TRBJ2-3; D possibly corresponds to TRBD2 (6 bases). CDR3 length equals 18 residues. CDR1 is SGHDN, CDR2 FVKESK, per germline. Trimming removed 4 bases at V and 1 base at J, with 21 bases between. CDR3 DNA sequence: TGTGCCAGCAGCCGCTGGGGCGGGGCCCTTTTCGGCACAGATACGCAGTATTTT. Translating it yields CASSRWGGALFGTDTQYF. The variable domain in full, completed from reference TRBV14 and TRBJ2-3, reads EAGVTQFPSHSVIEKGQTVTLRCDPISGHDNLYWYRRVMGKEIKFLLHFVKESKQDESGMPNNRFLAERTGGTYSTLKVQPAELEDSGVYFCASSRWGGALFGTDTQYFGPGTRLTVL.

V and J are TRBV10-1 and TRBJ1-2; D not certain. This CDR3 comprises 9 residues. The V and J ends lost 11 bases and 8 bases respectively, with 9 bases between them. Germline CDR1 reads WNHNN; CDR2 reads SYGVQD (reference sequence). DNA for the CDR3: TGCGCCGGAGGGAACGGCTACACCTTC. Its translation is CAGGNGYTF.

This clone was detected a few times. The J gene is TRBJ1-2, the V gene TRBV7-2; D remains ambiguous. The CDR3 spans 13 residues. Germline CDR1 SGHTA, CDR2 FQGNSA. Trimming removed 1 base at V and 2 bases at J, with 5 bases between. CDR3 sequence (DNA): TGTGCCAGCAGCTTAGAACGGAACTATGGCTACACCTTC. Translated: CASSLERNYGYTF.

The chain links TRBV5-1 to TRBJ1-4, with D maybe TRBD1 (5 bases). CDR3 length: 15 residues. Per germline, CDR1 SGHRS and CDR2 YFSETQ. Trimming left V 0 bases short and J 7 bases short, with 13 bases between. The CDR3 loop reads CASSLEAGQGEKLFF. Written as DNA, the CDR3 is TGCGCCAGCAGCTTGGAGGCAGGACAAGGTGAAAAACTGTTTTTT.

The chain employs TRBV5-4 and TRBJ2-3; TRBD1 aligns across 10 bases. Germline CDR1 reads SGHNT; CDR2 reads YYREEE (reference sequence). V lost 4 bases, J lost 2 bases, and 4 bases stayed unmatched. The CDR3 covers 15 residues. The CDR3 DNA follows: TGTGCCAGCAGCCTGACAGGGGGCACCACAGATACGCAGTATTTT. Its translation is CASSLTGGTTDTQYF.

CDR3 coding DNA: TGTGCCAGCAGCCCCTTACTTCTAGCGGGAGGGGGCAATGAGCAGTTCTTC. It codes for CASSPLLLAGGGNEQFF. The rearrangement joins TRBV2 to TRBJ2-1; 12 positions match TRBD2. The CDR3 loop spans 17 amino acids. Germline loops: CDR1 SNHLY, CDR2 FYNNEI. V gave up 6 bases and J gave up 6 bases; unmatched junction bases: 12.

The genes are TRBV6-1 and TRBJ1-6; 7 bases align to TRBD1. Germline V gene data show CDR1 as MNHNS and CDR2 as SASEGT. After removal of 8 bases from V and 10 bases from J, the junction contained 8 bases not matched to a gene. The CDR3 totals 13 residues. This CDR3 reads CASRDRAESPLHF. CDR3 nucleotides: TGTGCCAGCCGGGACAGAGCTGAATCACCCCTCCACTTT.

The count of this clone is one. The chain uses TRBV7-3 and TRBJ2-7; TRBD1 agrees at 10 bases. The length of the CDR3 is 14 residues. In germline, CDR1 is SGHTA, CDR2 FQGTGA. Unmatched junction bases numbered 7, after V lost 4 bases and J lost 7 bases. The CDR3 sequence: CASSYRDRGGEQYF. The CDR3 bases are TGTGCCAGCAGCTACCGGGACAGGGGTGGGGAGCAGTACTTC.

The chain recombines TRBV19 with TRBJ1-2, with 7 bases fitting TRBD1. The CDR3 is made up of 13 amino acids. The V segment lost 5 bases and the J segment 5 bases; nucleotides outside the gene matches: 5. Germline V lookup: CDR1 LNHDA, CDR2 SQIVND (reference sequence). The CDR3 protein is CASSVQGWYGYTF. Here the CDR3 DNA reads TGTGCCAGTAGTGTACAGGGGTGGTATGGCTACACCTTC.

The chain has TRBV27 and TRBJ2-3; D uncertain. This CDR3 region has 15 residues. The germline V gene encodes CDR1 MNHEY and CDR2 SMNVEV (reference sequence). Trimming stripped 5 bases from V and 2 bases from J, with 14 bases between. CDR3 coding DNA: TGTGCCAGCAGTCTCCGGGCCGGAGCCACAGATACGCAGTATTTT. This translates into CASSLRAGATDTQYF.

The chain is built from TRBV9 and TRBJ1-3, with no clear D. Germline V lookup: CDR1 SGDLS, CDR2 YYNGEE. This CDR3 has 15 residues. V lost 5 bases and J 2 bases, leaving 14 bases between the germline ends. CDR3 in DNA: TGTGCCAGCAGTGCCGGGCCAGGAGCTGGAAACACCATATATTTT. Its translation is CASSAGPGAGNTIYF.

A remark on this clone: At the DNA level, this CDR3 is encoded by other sequences in the same sample as well. The chain employs TRBV7-8 and TRBJ1-4; D is perhaps TRBD1 (5 bases). V was cut by 1 base and J by 8 bases, with 5 bases left in between. The germline gives CDR1 SGHVS, CDR2 FQNEAQ. The CDR3 totals 12 residues. The CDR3 DNA reads as TGTGCCAGCAGCTTAGGGGGGGAAAAACTGTTTTTT. Residues: CASSLGGEKLFF.

This rearrangement joins TRBV7-9 to TRBJ2-1, with 7 nucleotides matching TRBD1. The V segment lost 3 bases and the J segment 0 bases; nucleotides outside the gene matches: 8. Per the germline V gene, CDR1 is SEHNR and CDR2 is FQNEAQ (reference sequence). CDR3 length: 17 amino acids. CDR3: CASSFAWTGYSYNEQFF. CDR3 DNA sequence: TGTGCCAGCAGCTTCGCATGGACAGGTTACTCCTACAATGAGCAGTTCTTC.

This clone has only one observation. As DNA, the CDR3 is TGTGCCAGCACCGGTCGCACTAGCGGAAGTTCCTCCTACGAGCAGTACTTC. This encodes CASTGRTSGSSSYEQYF. The chain couples TRBV19 to TRBJ2-7; 8 nucleotides align to TRBD2. The length of the CDR3 is 17 residues. The ends lost 9 bases at V and 0 bases at J; junction bases unmatched: 16. The germline V gene has CDR1 LNHDA and CDR2 SQIVND (reference sequence).

The chain has TRBV5-1 and TRBJ1-2; 11 bases line up with TRBD1. This CDR3 spans 15 amino acids. Germline lookup yields CDR1 SGHRS and CDR2 YFSETQ. V shed 3 bases and J 5 bases; nucleotides not matched to a gene: 6. The CDR3 coding sequence is TGCGCCAGCAGCTGGACAGGGGGCGGTTCTTATGGCTACACCTTC. Amino acid sequence: CASSWTGGGSYGYTF.

The chain joins TRBV19 to TRBJ2-5; possibly TRBD1 or TRBD2 for D (5 bases each). Trimming left V 2 bases short and J 2 bases short, with 9 bases between. The CDR3 spans 14 residues. Per the germline V gene, CDR1 is LNHDA and CDR2 is SQIVND (reference sequence). The CDR3 nucleotides are TGTGCCAGTAGTATATTGGGACCACAAGAGACCCAGTACTTC. Residues: CASSILGPQETQYF.

V usage is TRBV10-3 and J usage is TRBJ1-2; 11 bases are a match to TRBD1. The CDR3 has 14 residues. The germline CDR1 and CDR2 sequences are ENHRY and SYGVKD. The junction had 5 bases not matched to a gene; V was cut back by 3 bases and J by 8 bases. This chain's CDR3 is CAISDPGQGAGYTF. The CDR3, as DNA: TGTGCCATCAGTGACCCAGGACAGGGGGCGGGCTACACCTTC.

A single count supports this clone. The genes are TRBV11-1 and TRBJ2-2; 8 nucleotides agree with TRBD1. The ends lost 1 base at V and 3 bases at J; junction bases unmatched: 4. The CDR3 totals 16 residues. Germline V lookup: CDR1 SGHAT, CDR2 FQDESV (reference sequence). The CDR3 loop reads CASSLGRGRDTGELFF. CDR3 sequence (DNA): TGTGCCAGCAGCTTAGGCAGGGGGCGCGACACCGGGGAGCTGTTTTTT.

The chain joins TRBV19 to TRBJ1-1; D is unclear. Germline V gene sequence: CDR1 LNHDA, CDR2 SQIVND (reference sequence). V was cut by 3 bases and J by 3 bases, with 11 bases left in between. The length of the CDR3 is 14 residues. CDR3 amino acids: CASSIQTTHTEAFF. CDR3 DNA sequence: TGTGCCAGTAGTATCCAGACAACGCACACTGAAGCTTTCTTT.

This clone was recorded once. Other DNA variants within this sample encode the same CDR3. The V gene is TRBV28, the J gene TRBJ2-3; D ambiguous. The CDR3 covers 12 residues. Germline CDR1 is MDHEN and CDR2 is SYDVKM. With 6 bases removed from V and 2 bases from J, the gap between germline ends came to 6 bases. Written as DNA, the CDR3 is TGTGCCAGCAGCTCACTCACAGATACGCAGTATTTT. It encodes CASSSLTDTQYF.

This sequence joins TRBV5-1 and TRBJ2-7, with a possible D match to TRBD2 (5 bases). Between the trimmed V and J ends, which lost 4 bases and 6 bases, there was a span of 17 bases. Germline lookup yields CDR1 SGHRS and CDR2 YFSETQ. The length of the CDR3 is 14 residues. The CDR3 is CASSDQTVAGEQYF. The CDR3 DNA sequence: TGCGCCAGCAGCGACCAAACGGTTGCGGGCGAGCAGTACTTC. Looking up the rest from reference TRBV5-1 and TRBJ2-7 gives the full variable domain: KAGVTQTPRYLIKTRGQQVTLSCSPISGHRSVSWYQQTPGQGLQFLFEYFSETQRNKGNFPGRFSGRQFSNSRSEMNVSTLELGDSALYLCASSDQTVAGEQYFGPGTRLTVT.

As to this clone: Other DNA sequences in the same sample also yield this CDR3. The chain employs TRBV6-5 and TRBJ1-1; D unresolved. CDR3 length: 13 amino acids. The germline CDR1 and CDR2 sequences are MNHEY and SVGAGI. V was pared by 0 bases and J by 0 bases, with 2 bases between. The CDR3 loop is CASSYSMNTEAFF. CDR3 in DNA: TGTGCCAGCAGTTACTCGATGAACACTGAAGCTTTCTTT.

The V call is TRBV5-6, the J call TRBJ1-3; 10 bases are shared with TRBD1. The CDR3 is 15 amino acids. J gave up 4 bases and V 3 bases, and 4 bases lay outside the gene matches. Germline V CDR1 and CDR2: SGHDT, YYEEEE. CDR3 DNA: TGTGCCAGCAGCTACCGGGACAGGGGAGGAAACACCATATATTTT. It translates to CASSYRDRGGNTIYF.

The genes are TRBV11-2 and TRBJ1-1; D is perhaps TRBD1 (6 bases). Germline V gives CDR1 SGHAT, CDR2 FQNNGV. CDR3 length: 13 residues. Trimming stripped 3 bases from V and 6 bases from J, with 11 bases between. CDR3 residues: CASSFRTDPEAFF. DNA for the CDR3: TGTGCCAGCAGCTTTCGGACAGACCCTGAAGCTTTCTTT.

This clone was observed once. The CDR3 DNA is TGTGCCAGCAGTGATAGGGCGAGGTGGAATCAGCCCCAGCATTTT. Its translation: CASSDRARWNQPQHF. This sequence joins TRBV25-1 and TRBJ1-5; no firm D call. Germline values: CDR1 MGHDK, CDR2 SYGVNS. Trimming took off 3 bases at V and 4 bases at J, with 13 bases between the two ends. CDR3 length: 15 amino acids.

The chain has TRBV5-4 and TRBJ2-6; D gene ambiguous. CDR3 length: 15 residues. Germline CDR1 is SGHNT and CDR2 is YYREEE (reference sequence). Trimming took off 2 bases at V and 2 bases at J, with 8 bases between the two ends. In nucleotides, the CDR3 is TGTGCCAGCAGCTTAGGCAGGACTGGGGCCAACGTCCTGACTTTC. This encodes CASSLGRTGANVLTF.